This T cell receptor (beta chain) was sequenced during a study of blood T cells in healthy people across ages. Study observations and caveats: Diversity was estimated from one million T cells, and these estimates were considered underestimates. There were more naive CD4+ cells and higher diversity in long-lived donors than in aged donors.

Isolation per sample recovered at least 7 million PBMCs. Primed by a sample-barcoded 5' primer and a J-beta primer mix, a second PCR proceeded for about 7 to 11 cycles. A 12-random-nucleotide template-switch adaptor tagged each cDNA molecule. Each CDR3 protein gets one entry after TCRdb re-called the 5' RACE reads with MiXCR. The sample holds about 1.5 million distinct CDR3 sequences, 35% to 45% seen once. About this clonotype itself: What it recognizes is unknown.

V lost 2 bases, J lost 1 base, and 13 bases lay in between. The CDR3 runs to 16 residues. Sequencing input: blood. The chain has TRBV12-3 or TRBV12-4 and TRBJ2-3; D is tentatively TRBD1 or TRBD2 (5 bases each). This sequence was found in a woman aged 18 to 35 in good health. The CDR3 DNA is TGTGCCAGCAGTTTATCGAGGGACGGGGGCACAGATACGCAGTATTTT. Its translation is CASSLSRDGGTDTQYF.